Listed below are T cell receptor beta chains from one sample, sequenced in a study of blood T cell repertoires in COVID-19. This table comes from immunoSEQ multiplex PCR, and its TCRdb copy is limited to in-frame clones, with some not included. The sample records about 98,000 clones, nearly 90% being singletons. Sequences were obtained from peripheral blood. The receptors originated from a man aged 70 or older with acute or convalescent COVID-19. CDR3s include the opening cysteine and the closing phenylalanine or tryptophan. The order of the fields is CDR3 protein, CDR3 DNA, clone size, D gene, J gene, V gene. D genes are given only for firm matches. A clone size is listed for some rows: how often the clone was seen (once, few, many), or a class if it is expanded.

CDR3 protein: CASSLIQRLSTDTQYF
CDR3 DNA: TGTGCCAGCAGCTTAATCCAGCGGCTAAGCACAGATACGCAGTATTTT
clone size: .
D gene: .
J gene: TRBJ2-3
V gene: TRBV11-2

CDR3 protein: CAWAQQGTGNTIYF
CDR3 DNA: TGTGCCTGGGCACAACAGGGGACTGGAAACACCATATATTTT
clone size: .
D gene: TRBD1
J gene: TRBJ1-3
V gene: TRBV30

CDR3 protein: CASSLEGYNSPLHF
CDR3 DNA: TGTGCCAGCAGCTTAGAGGGGTATAATTCACCCCTCCACTTT
clone size: few
D gene: .
J gene: TRBJ1-6
V gene: TRBV7-9

CDR3 protein: CASSGSSGIYTGELFF
CDR3 DNA: TGTGCCAGCAGTGGCTCCTCCGGGATTTACACCGGGGAGCTGTTTTTT
clone size: once
D gene: .
J gene: TRBJ2-2
V gene: TRBV2

CDR3 protein: CSVDGGTRKETQYF
CDR3 DNA: TGCAGCGTTGACGGGGGAACCCGGAAAGAGACCCAGTACTTC
clone size: once
D gene: .
J gene: TRBJ2-5
V gene: TRBV29-1

CDR3 protein: CASRTSGGTDTQYF
CDR3 DNA: TGTGCCAGCAGGACTAGCGGGGGCACAGATACGCAGTATTTT
clone size: .
D gene: TRBD2
J gene: TRBJ2-3
V gene: TRBV2

CDR3 protein: CATSDRVRSGANVLTF
CDR3 DNA: TGTGCCACCAGCGACAGAGTCCGCTCTGGGGCCAACGTCCTGACTTTC
clone size: .
D gene: .
J gene: TRBJ2-6
V gene: TRBV15

CDR3 protein: CASSGATNEKLFF
CDR3 DNA: TGTGCCAGCTCGGGTGCAACTAATGAAAAACTGTTTTTT
clone size: .
D gene: .
J gene: TRBJ1-4
V gene: TRBV28

CDR3 protein: CASSLGFPGLGEQFF
CDR3 DNA: TGCGCCAGCAGCTTGGGTTTTCCGGGACTAGGGGAGCAGTTCTTC
clone size: .
D gene: TRBD2
J gene: TRBJ2-1
V gene: TRBV5-1

CDR3 protein: CATSIGGGGYNEQFF
CDR3 DNA: TGTGCCACCAGCATTGGGGGGGGCGGGTACAATGAGCAGTTCTTC
clone size: .
D gene: .
J gene: TRBJ2-1
V gene: TRBV15

CDR3 protein: CASSYWDRGFATYNEQFF
CDR3 DNA: TGTGCCAGCAGTTACTGGGACAGGGGATTTGCAACCTACAATGAGCAGTTCTTC
clone size: .
D gene: TRBD1
J gene: TRBJ2-1
V gene: TRBV6-2/TRBV6-3

CDR3 protein: CASSQGDSYEQYF
CDR3 DNA: TGTGCCAGCTCCCAGGGGGACTCCTACGAGCAGTACTTC
clone size: .
D gene: TRBD1
J gene: TRBJ2-7
V gene: TRBV11-3

CDR3 protein: CASSQTSGNQETQYF
CDR3 DNA: TGTGCCAGCAGTCAAACTAGCGGGAACCAAGAGACCCAGTACTTC
clone size: once
D gene: TRBD2
J gene: TRBJ2-5
V gene: TRBV7-9

CDR3 protein: CASSQPTEPNTGELFF
CDR3 DNA: TGTGCCAGCAGCCAACCAACTGAACCGAACACCGGGGAGCTGTTTTTT
clone size: few
D gene: .
J gene: TRBJ2-2
V gene: TRBV3-1/TRBV3-2

CDR3 protein: CASSFRTGTGNQPQHF
CDR3 DNA: TGTGCCAGCAGTTTTAGGACCGGGACTGGAAATCAGCCCCAGCATTTT
clone size: .
D gene: .
J gene: TRBJ1-5
V gene: TRBV28

CDR3 protein: CASRFPGGDGYTF
CDR3 DNA: TGTGCCAGCAGGTTTCCAGGGGGCGATGGCTACACCTTC
clone size: once
D gene: TRBD1
J gene: TRBJ1-2
V gene: TRBV28

CDR3 protein: CASSVQGSYGYTF
CDR3 DNA: TGTGCCAGCAGCGTGCAGGGAAGCTATGGCTACACCTTC
clone size: .
D gene: .
J gene: TRBJ1-2
V gene: TRBV2

CDR3 protein: CASSLGSSAAGELFF
CDR3 DNA: TGTGCCAGCAGCTTAGGTTCTAGCGCGGCCGGGGAGCTGTTTTTT
clone size: few
D gene: .
J gene: TRBJ2-2
V gene: TRBV7-8

CDR3 protein: CASNGESFGELFF
CDR3 DNA: TGTGCCAGCAATGGAGAGAGTTTCGGGGAGCTGTTTTTT
clone size: .
D gene: .
J gene: TRBJ2-2
V gene: TRBV6-5

CDR3 protein: CSVEEQGSSYEQYF
CDR3 DNA: TGCAGCGTTGAAGAACAGGGAAGCTCCTACGAGCAGTACTTC
clone size: .
D gene: .
J gene: TRBJ2-7
V gene: TRBV29-1

CDR3 protein: CASKPGQGTQPQHF
CDR3 DNA: TGTGCCAGTAAACCGGGACAGGGGACCCAGCCCCAGCATTTT
clone size: .
D gene: TRBD1
J gene: TRBJ1-5
V gene: TRBV27

CDR3 protein: CASSNIAWQGISGNTIYF
CDR3 DNA: TGTGCCAGCAGTAATATCGCATGGCAGGGGATATCTGGAAACACCATATATTTT
clone size: .
D gene: .
J gene: TRBJ1-3
V gene: TRBV9

CDR3 protein: CASSPAGSLYGYTF
CDR3 DNA: TGCGCCAGCAGCCCCGCAGGCAGCCTCTATGGCTACACCTTC
clone size: large
D gene: .
J gene: TRBJ1-2
V gene: TRBV5-1

CDR3 protein: CASSLGQANSPLHF
CDR3 DNA: TGTGCCAGCAGTCTCGGACAGGCTAATTCACCCCTCCACTTT
clone size: .
D gene: TRBD1
J gene: TRBJ1-6
V gene: TRBV28

CDR3 protein: CASSALFLPDTRRVF
CDR3 DNA: TGCGCCAGCAGCGCTCTTTTCCTACCCGATACCCGGAGGGTCTTT
clone size: .
D gene: .
J gene: TRBJ1-1
V gene: TRBV4-1

CDR3 protein: CASSVSYSYGYTF
CDR3 DNA: TGTGCCAGCAGCGTATCCTACAGCTATGGCTACACCTTC
clone size: .
D gene: .
J gene: TRBJ1-2
V gene: TRBV9

CDR3 protein: CASSLGQAAWETQYF
CDR3 DNA: TGCGCCAGCAGCCTGGGACAGGCCGCTTGGGAGACCCAGTACTTC
clone size: .
D gene: TRBD1
J gene: TRBJ2-5
V gene: TRBV5-1

CDR3 protein: CASSALAGTGAEAFF
CDR3 DNA: TGTGCCAGCAGCGCTCTAGCCGGGACAGGGGCTGAAGCTTTCTTT
clone size: .
D gene: TRBD1
J gene: TRBJ1-1
V gene: TRBV9

CDR3 protein: CASSPWRPDRVNTEAFF
CDR3 DNA: TGTGCCAGCAGCCCGTGGCGCCCGGACAGGGTGAACACTGAAGCTTTCTTT
clone size: few
D gene: TRBD1
J gene: TRBJ1-1
V gene: TRBV5-4

CDR3 protein: CASALQGASTDTQYF
CDR3 DNA: TGTGCCAGCGCATTACAGGGGGCTAGCACAGATACGCAGTATTTT
clone size: .
D gene: TRBD1
J gene: TRBJ2-3
V gene: TRBV5-4

CDR3 protein: CASSLDGGPGGRETQYF
CDR3 DNA: TGTGCCAGCAGCTTAGATGGGGGTCCAGGGGGTCGGGAGACCCAGTACTTC
clone size: .
D gene: TRBD1
J gene: TRBJ2-5
V gene: TRBV11-2

CDR3 protein: CASSQGDWPTQYF
CDR3 DNA: TGTGCCAGCAGCCAGGGGGACTGGCCTACGCAGTATTTT
clone size: few
D gene: .
J gene: TRBJ2-3
V gene: TRBV3-1/TRBV3-2

CDR3 protein: CASNYRGRAEAFF
CDR3 DNA: TGTGCCAGCAACTACAGGGGTCGCGCTGAAGCTTTCTTT
clone size: .
D gene: TRBD1
J gene: TRBJ1-1
V gene: TRBV28

CDR3 protein: CASSLGGGQGAKTQYF
CDR3 DNA: TGTGCGAGCAGCTTAGGTGGGGGACAGGGGGCTAAGACCCAGTACTTC
clone size: .
D gene: TRBD1
J gene: TRBJ2-5
V gene: TRBV7-2

CDR3 protein: CASSPISRETSDAYEQYF
CDR3 DNA: TGCGCCAGCAGTCCCATCTCGCGCGAGACTAGCGATGCCTACGAGCAGTACTTC
clone size: .
D gene: TRBD2
J gene: TRBJ2-7
V gene: TRBV10-1

CDR3 protein: CASRTSGGYNEQFF
CDR3 DNA: TGTGCCAGCAGAACTAGCGGGGGATACAATGAGCAGTTCTTC
clone size: once
D gene: TRBD2
J gene: TRBJ2-1
V gene: TRBV6-5

CDR3 protein: CASSYGSRGTEAFF
CDR3 DNA: TGTGCCAGCAGTTACGGTTCAAGGGGCACTGAAGCTTTCTTT
clone size: .
D gene: .
J gene: TRBJ1-1
V gene: TRBV6-6

CDR3 protein: CASSSAGQTAKNIQYF
CDR3 DNA: TGTGCCAGCAGTTCCGCGGGACAGACAGCCAAAAACATTCAGTACTTC
clone size: once
D gene: .
J gene: TRBJ2-4
V gene: TRBV6-2/TRBV6-3

CDR3 protein: CASSGGYTDTQYF
CDR3 DNA: TGCGCCAGCAGCGGGGGGTACACAGATACGCAGTATTTT
clone size: .
D gene: .
J gene: TRBJ2-3
V gene: TRBV5-1

CDR3 protein: CASSYRDSSYNEQFF
CDR3 DNA: TGTGCCAGCAGCTACCGGGACAGTTCATACAATGAGCAGTTCTTC
clone size: .
D gene: TRBD1
J gene: TRBJ2-1
V gene: TRBV7-8

CDR3 protein: CASSFGTGNYSPLHF
CDR3 DNA: TGTGCCAGCAGCTTTGGGACAGGGAATTATTCACCCCTCCACTTT
clone size: .
D gene: TRBD1
J gene: TRBJ1-6
V gene: TRBV5-6

CDR3 protein: CASSLAPGQTYGYTF
CDR3 DNA: TGCGCCAGCAGCTTGGCTCCGGGACAGACCTATGGCTACACCTTC
clone size: .
D gene: TRBD1
J gene: TRBJ1-2
V gene: TRBV5-1

CDR3 protein: CASSDMGGTGNTIYF
CDR3 DNA: TGTGCCAGCAGCGATATGGGAGGGACTGGAAACACCATATATTTT
clone size: .
D gene: .
J gene: TRBJ1-3
V gene: TRBV28

CDR3 protein: CATGGQAVYQPQHF
CDR3 DNA: TGTGCCACCGGAGGGCAGGCCGTTTATCAGCCCCAGCATTTT
clone size: .
D gene: .
J gene: TRBJ1-5
V gene: TRBV24-1

CDR3 protein: CASSLARGQNTEAFF
CDR3 DNA: TGTGCCAGCAGCTTGGCCAGAGGACAGAACACTGAAGCTTTCTTT
clone size: .
D gene: .
J gene: TRBJ1-1
V gene: TRBV5-4

CDR3 protein: CASRPQGTNEQFF
CDR3 DNA: TGTGCCAGCAGACCACAGGGTACGAATGAGCAGTTCTTC
clone size: .
D gene: .
J gene: TRBJ2-1
V gene: TRBV28

CDR3 protein: CASSLASRTDTQYF
CDR3 DNA: TGTGCCAGCAGCTTAGCTTCGAGGACAGATACGCAGTATTTT
clone size: .
D gene: .
J gene: TRBJ2-3
V gene: TRBV7-2

CDR3 protein: CASSFLGDGNTIYF
CDR3 DNA: TGTGCCAGCAGCTTTTTGGGCGATGGAAACACCATATATTTT
clone size: .
D gene: .
J gene: TRBJ1-3
V gene: TRBV5-6

CDR3 protein: CASSLAGGHHEQYF
CDR3 DNA: TGTGCCAGCAGCTTAGCGGGGGGGCATCACGAGCAGTACTTC
clone size: .
D gene: .
J gene: TRBJ2-7
V gene: TRBV7-9

CDR3 protein: CASSKATSPGKLSTDTQYF
CDR3 DNA: TGTGCCAGCAGCAAAGCAACTTCGCCTGGCAAACTATCCACAGATACGCAGTATTTT
clone size: few
D gene: .
J gene: TRBJ2-3
V gene: TRBV21-1

CDR3 protein: CASTSVGGPVDEQFF
CDR3 DNA: TGTGCCAGCACGAGTGTGGGGGGGCCGGTCGATGAGCAGTTCTTC
clone size: .
D gene: .
J gene: TRBJ2-1
V gene: TRBV6-7

CDR3 protein: CASRQGADQPQHF
CDR3 DNA: TGTGCCAGCAGACAGGGGGCGGATCAGCCCCAGCATTTT
clone size: .
D gene: TRBD1
J gene: TRBJ1-5
V gene: TRBV6-5

CDR3 protein: CAWSARQGIGGYTF
CDR3 DNA: TGTGCCTGGAGTGCGAGACAGGGGATAGGCGGCTACACCTTC
clone size: .
D gene: TRBD1
J gene: TRBJ1-2
V gene: TRBV30

CDR3 protein: CASSVSPGLNTDTQYF
CDR3 DNA: TGTGCCAGCAGCGTATCTCCGGGACTCAACACAGATACGCAGTATTTT
clone size: .
D gene: .
J gene: TRBJ2-3
V gene: TRBV9

CDR3 protein: CATSSLGGTQYF
CDR3 DNA: TGTGCCACCAGCAGCCTAGGGGGGACCCAGTACTTC
clone size: .
D gene: .
J gene: TRBJ2-5
V gene: TRBV15

CDR3 protein: CASSLISGQGYGYTF
CDR3 DNA: TGTGCCAGCAGTTTGATCTCGGGACAGGGCTATGGCTACACCTTC
clone size: .
D gene: TRBD1
J gene: TRBJ1-2
V gene: TRBV28

CDR3 protein: CASSSNGQGGSPLHF
CDR3 DNA: TGCGCCAGCAGCTCGAACGGACAGGGGGGGTCACCCCTCCACTTT
clone size: .
D gene: TRBD1
J gene: TRBJ1-6
V gene: TRBV5-1

CDR3 protein: CASSFQGNYEQYF
CDR3 DNA: TGCGCCAGCAGCTTCCAGGGGAACTACGAGCAGTACTTC
clone size: .
D gene: .
J gene: TRBJ2-7
V gene: TRBV5-1